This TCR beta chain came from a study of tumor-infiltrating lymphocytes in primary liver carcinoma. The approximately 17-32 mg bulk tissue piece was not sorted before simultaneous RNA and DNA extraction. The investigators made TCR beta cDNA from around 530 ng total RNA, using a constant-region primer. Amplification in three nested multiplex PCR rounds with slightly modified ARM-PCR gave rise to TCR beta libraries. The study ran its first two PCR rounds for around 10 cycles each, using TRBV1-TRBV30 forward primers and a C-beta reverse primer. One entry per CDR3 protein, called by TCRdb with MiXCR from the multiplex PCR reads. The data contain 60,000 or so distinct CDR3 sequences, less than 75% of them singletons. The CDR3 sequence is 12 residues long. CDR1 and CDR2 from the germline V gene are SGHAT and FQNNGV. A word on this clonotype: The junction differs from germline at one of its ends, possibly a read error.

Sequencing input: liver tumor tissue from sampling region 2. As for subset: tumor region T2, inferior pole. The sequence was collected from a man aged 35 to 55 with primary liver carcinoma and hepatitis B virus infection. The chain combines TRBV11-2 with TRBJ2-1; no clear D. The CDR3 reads CASSRSYNEQFF. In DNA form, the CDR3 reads TGTGCCAGCAGCCGCTCCTATAATGAGCAGTTCTTC.